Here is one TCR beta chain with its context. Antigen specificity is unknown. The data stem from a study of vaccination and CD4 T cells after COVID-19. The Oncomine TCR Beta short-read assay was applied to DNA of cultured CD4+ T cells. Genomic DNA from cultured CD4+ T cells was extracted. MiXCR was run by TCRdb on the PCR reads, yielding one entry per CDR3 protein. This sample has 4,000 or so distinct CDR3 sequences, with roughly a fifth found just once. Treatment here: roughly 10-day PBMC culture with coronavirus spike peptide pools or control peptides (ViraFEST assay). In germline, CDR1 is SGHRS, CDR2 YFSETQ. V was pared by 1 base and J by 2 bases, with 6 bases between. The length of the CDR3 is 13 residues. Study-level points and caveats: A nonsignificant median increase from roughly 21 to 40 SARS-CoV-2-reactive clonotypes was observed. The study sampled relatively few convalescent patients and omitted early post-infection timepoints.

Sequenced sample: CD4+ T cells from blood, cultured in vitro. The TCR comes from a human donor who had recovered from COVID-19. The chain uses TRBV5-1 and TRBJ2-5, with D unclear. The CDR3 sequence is CASSLWLQETQYF. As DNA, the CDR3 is TGCGCCAGCAGCTTGTGGTTACAAGAGACCCAGTACTTC. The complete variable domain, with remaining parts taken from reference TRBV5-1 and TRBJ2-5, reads KAGVTQTPRYLIKTRGQQVTLSCSPISGHRSVSWYQQTPGQGLQFLFEYFSETQRNKGNFPGRFSGRQFSNSRSEMNVSTLELGDSALYLCASSLWLQETQYFGPGTRLLVL.